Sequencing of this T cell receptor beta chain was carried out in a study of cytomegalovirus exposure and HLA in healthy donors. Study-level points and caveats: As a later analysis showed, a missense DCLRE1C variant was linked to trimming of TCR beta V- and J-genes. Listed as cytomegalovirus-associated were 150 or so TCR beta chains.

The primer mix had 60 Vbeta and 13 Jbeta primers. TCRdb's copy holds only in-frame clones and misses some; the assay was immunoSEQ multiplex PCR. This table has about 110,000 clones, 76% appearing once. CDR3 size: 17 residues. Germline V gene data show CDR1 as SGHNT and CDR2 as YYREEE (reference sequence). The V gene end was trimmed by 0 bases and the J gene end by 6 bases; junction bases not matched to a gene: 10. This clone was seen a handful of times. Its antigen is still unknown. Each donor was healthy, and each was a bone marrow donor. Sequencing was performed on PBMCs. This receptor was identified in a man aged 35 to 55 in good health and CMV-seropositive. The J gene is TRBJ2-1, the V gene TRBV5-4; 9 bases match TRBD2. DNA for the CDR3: TGTGCCAGCAGCTTGGCGTATTTGGCGGGAGGGCTCAATGAGCAGTTCTTC. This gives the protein CASSLAYLAGGLNEQFF.